This record looks at one T cell receptor beta chain sequence and its context. Its target is not known. The method was immunoSEQ multiplex PCR; TCRdb's version includes in-frame clones alone and lacks a portion of them. The sample is made up of about 140,000 clones, and the top ten hold 2.2% of it. With 3 bases removed from V and 5 bases from J, the gap between germline ends came to 10 bases. The CDR3 loop spans 13 amino acids. CDR1 and CDR2 (germline): SGHTA, FQGNSA. This specimen comes from a study of T cell responses to AZD1222 COVID-19 vaccine. Findings and caveats of the study: Seropositive at baseline were only a handful of AZD1222 recipients.

This clonotype was sampled from an adult in good health. The J gene is TRBJ1-2, the V gene TRBV7-2; D remains ambiguous. The sample was peripheral blood. CDR3 in DNA: TGTGCCAGCAGCTTCACGCGAGAATATGGCTACACCTTC. Its protein is CASSFTREYGYTF.